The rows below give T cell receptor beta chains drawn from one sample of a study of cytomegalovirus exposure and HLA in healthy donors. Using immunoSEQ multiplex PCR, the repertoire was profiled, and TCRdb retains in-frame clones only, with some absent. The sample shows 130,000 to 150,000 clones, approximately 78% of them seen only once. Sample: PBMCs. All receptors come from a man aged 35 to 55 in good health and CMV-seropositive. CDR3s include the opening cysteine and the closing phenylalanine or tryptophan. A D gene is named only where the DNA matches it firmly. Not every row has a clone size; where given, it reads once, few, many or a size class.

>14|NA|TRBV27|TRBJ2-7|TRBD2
TGTGCCAGCAGAGGACTAGCGGAAGCCTACGAGCAGTACTTC
CASRGLAEAYEQYF
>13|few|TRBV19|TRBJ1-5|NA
TGTGCCAGTAGTACCCACAGGGATCAGCCCCAGCATTTT
CASSTHRDQPQHF
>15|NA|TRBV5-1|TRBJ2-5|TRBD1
TGCGCCAGCAGCCGAATCTGGACAGGGCAAGAGACCCAGTACTTC
CASSRIWTGQETQYF
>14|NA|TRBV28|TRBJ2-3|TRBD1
TGTGCCAGCAGCCGTAACAGGGGCGCAGATACGCAGTATTTT
CASSRNRGADTQYF
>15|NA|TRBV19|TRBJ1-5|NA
TGTGCCAGTAGTCCACAGGGATTCGGCAATCAGCCCCAGCATTTT
CASSPQGFGNQPQHF
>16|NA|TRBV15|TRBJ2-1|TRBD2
TGTGCCACCAGCGGGTTTACTAGCGGGAGAGTGGGTGAGCAGTTCTTC
CATSGFTSGRVGEQFF
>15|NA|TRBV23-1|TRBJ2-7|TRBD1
TGCGCCAGCAGTCAACCTCTCCGGGACAGCTACGAGCAGTACTTC
CASSQPLRDSYEQYF
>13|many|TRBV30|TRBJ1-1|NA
TGTGCCTGGAGTGTGGCAGTTAACACTGAAGCTTTCTTT
CAWSVAVNTEAFF
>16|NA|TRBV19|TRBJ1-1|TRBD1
TGTGCCAGTAGTTCCCGGGACAGGGGGTTGTGGACTGAAGCTTTCTTT
CASSSRDRGLWTEAFF
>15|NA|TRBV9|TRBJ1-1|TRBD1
TGTGCCAGCAGCGTAGCGCAGGGGGGGAACACTGAAGCTTTCTTT
CASSVAQGGNTEAFF
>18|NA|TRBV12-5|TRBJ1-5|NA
TGTGCTAGTGGTTCCCAACGTCGTGGGAGGGAACTTAATCAGCCCCAGCATTTT
CASGSQRRGRELNQPQHF
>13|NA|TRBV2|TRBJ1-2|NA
TGTGCCAGCAGTCAGGGGCAGAACTATGGCTACACCTTC
CASSQGQNYGYTF
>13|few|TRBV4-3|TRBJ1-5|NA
TGCGCCAGCAGCCAAGACAGTAATCAGCCCCAGCATTTT
CASSQDSNQPQHF
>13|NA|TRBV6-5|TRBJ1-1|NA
TGTGCCAGCAGCTCAGGACAGAACACTGAAGCTTTCTTT
CASSSGQNTEAFF
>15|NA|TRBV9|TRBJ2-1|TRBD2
TGTGCCAGCAGCCCAGCGGGAGGGCCTGACAATGAGCAGTTCTTC
CASSPAGGPDNEQFF
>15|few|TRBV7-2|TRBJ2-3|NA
TGTGCCAGCAGCCCCTCGGCGGTGAGCACAGATACGCAGTATTTT
CASSPSAVSTDTQYF
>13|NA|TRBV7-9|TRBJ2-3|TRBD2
TGTGCCAGCAGACTAGCGGGCTCAGATACGCAGTATTTT
CASRLAGSDTQYF
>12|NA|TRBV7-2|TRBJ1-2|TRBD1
TGTGCCAGCAGCTTGACAGGGGCTGGCTACACCTTC
CASSLTGAGYTF
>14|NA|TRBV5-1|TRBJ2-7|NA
TGCGCCAGCCTTAGCGGACCTAGCTCCTACGAGCAGTACTTC
CASLSGPSSYEQYF
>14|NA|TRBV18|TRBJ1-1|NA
TGTGCCAGCTCAGGGAAGACAGAGAACACTGAAGCTTTCTTT
CASSGKTENTEAFF
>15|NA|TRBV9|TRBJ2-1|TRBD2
TGTGCCAGCACTAAGGTGGGGGGGAAATACAATGAGCAGTTCTTC
CASTKVGGKYNEQFF
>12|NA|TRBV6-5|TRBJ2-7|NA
TGTGCCAGCAGTTCCCTTTTCTACGAGCAGTACTTC
CASSSLFYEQYF
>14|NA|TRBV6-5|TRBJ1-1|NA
TGTGCCAGCGGGACTAAAGGGGTGAACACTGAAGCTTTCTTT
CASGTKGVNTEAFF
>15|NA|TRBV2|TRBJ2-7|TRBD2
TGTGCCAGCAGCAAAGGGACTAGCGGGAGACGCGAGCAGTACTTC
CASSKGTSGRREQYF
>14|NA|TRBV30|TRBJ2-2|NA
TGTGCCTGGAGGCAGACTAGGGGTAACGGGGAGCTGTTTTTT
CAWRQTRGNGELFF
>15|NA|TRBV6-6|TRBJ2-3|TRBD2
TGTGCCGGAAGGACTAGCGGAAAAAGCACAGATACGCAGTATTTT
CAGRTSGKSTDTQYF
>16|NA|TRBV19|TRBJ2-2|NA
TGTGCCAGTAGTCCTGGGCAGACAACGAACACCGGGGAGCTGTTTTTT
CASSPGQTTNTGELFF
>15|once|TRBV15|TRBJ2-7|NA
TGTGCCACCAGCAGAGCACCTGGGCTCACCTACGAGCAGTACTTC
CATSRAPGLTYEQYF
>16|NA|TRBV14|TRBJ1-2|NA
TGTGCCAGCAGCCAAGAAGGTCCGACCAGGGGTCATGGCTACACCTTC
CASSQEGPTRGHGYTF
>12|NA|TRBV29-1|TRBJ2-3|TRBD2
TGCAGCTCCCTAACTAGCGCAGATACGCAGTATTTT
CSSLTSADTQYF
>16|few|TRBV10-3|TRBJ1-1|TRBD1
TGTGCCATCAGGGGGGGACAGGGGGCGTTGGGCACTGAAGCTTTCTTT
CAIRGGQGALGTEAFF
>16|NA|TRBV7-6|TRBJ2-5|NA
TGTGCCAGCAGCTTACCGCGACTAGAGTTCAGAGAGACCCAGTACTTC
CASSLPRLEFRETQYF
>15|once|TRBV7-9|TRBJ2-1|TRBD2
TGTGCCAGCAGCTTAGGACTAGCGGGATACAATGAGCAGTTCTTC
CASSLGLAGYNEQFF
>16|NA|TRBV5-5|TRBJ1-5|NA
TGTGCCAGCAGCTTAGATCTTCAGGGTGGGGTCCAGCCCCAGCATTTT
CASSLDLQGGVQPQHF
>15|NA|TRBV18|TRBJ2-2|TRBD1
TGTGCCAGCTCACCGGGACAGCAGAACACCGGGGAGCTGTTTTTT
CASSPGQQNTGELFF
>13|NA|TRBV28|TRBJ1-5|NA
TGTGCCAGCGTCTCTACAGGTAATCAGCCCCAGCATTTT
CASVSTGNQPQHF
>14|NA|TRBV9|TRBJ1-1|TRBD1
TGTGCCAGCAGCGAGAGGACAGGGAACACTGAAGCTTTCTTT
CASSERTGNTEAFF
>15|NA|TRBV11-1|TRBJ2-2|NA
TGTGCCAGCAGCCCCTTGGCCCAATACACCGGGGAGCTGTTTTTT
CASSPLAQYTGELFF
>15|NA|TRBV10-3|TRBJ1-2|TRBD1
TGTGCCATCAGTCAAGGACAGGGGGATCACTATGGCTACACCTTC
CAISQGQGDHYGYTF